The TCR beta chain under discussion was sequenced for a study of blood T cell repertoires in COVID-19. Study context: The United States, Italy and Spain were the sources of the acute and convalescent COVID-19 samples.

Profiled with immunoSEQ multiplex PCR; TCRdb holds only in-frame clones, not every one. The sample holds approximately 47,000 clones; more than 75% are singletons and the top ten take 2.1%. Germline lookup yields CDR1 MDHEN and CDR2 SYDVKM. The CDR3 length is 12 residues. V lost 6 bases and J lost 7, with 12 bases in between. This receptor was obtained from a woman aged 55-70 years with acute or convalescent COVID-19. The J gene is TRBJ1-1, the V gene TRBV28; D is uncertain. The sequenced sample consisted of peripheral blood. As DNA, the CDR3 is TGTGCCAGCAGGACCAACAGCCTTGAAGCTTTCTTT. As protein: CASRTNSLEAFF.